Below are 32 T cell receptor beta chains sequenced from a single sample in a study of T cells in Graves' hyperthyroidism and ophthalmopathy. TCR beta CDR3 region amplification was performed from RNA transcripts. RT-PCR in the first round (using the HTBI primer set) targeted the TCR CDR3. Using its own MiXCR run on the multiplex PCR reads, TCRdb lists one record per CDR3 protein. The profile shows a few hundred thousand distinct CDR3 sequences, about 15% of them singletons. The sample consisted of blood. These TCRs come from a woman aged 25-40 years with Graves' hyperthyroidism that later progressed to Graves' ophthalmopathy.

This clonotype has at least ten counts. The gene calls are TRBV3-1 and TRBJ2-1; 10 bases are a match to TRBD2. The length of the CDR3 is 16 residues. The germline CDR1 and CDR2 sequences are LGHDT and YNNKEL (reference sequence). V lost 3 bases to trimming and J lost 7 bases; unmatched junction nucleotides: 9. This chain's CDR3 is CASSHIAGGRRNEQFF. Written as DNA, the CDR3 is TGTGCCAGCAGCCATATAGCGGGAGGAAGGAGGAATGAGCAGTTCTTC.

This chain uses TRBV7-8 with TRBJ1-5, with TRBD1 matching 7 bases. This CDR3 has 15 residues. Germline values: CDR1 SGHVS, CDR2 FQNEAQ. Trimming removed 6 bases from V and 3 bases from J; junction bases left unmatched: 8. As DNA, the CDR3 is TGTGCCAGCAGACAGGGGCGCGGTGACAATCAGCCCCAGCATTTT. This codes for CASRQGRGDNQPQHF.

There are many counts of this clonotype. The chain couples TRBV11-2 to TRBJ2-1, with 9 bases that match TRBD2. The CDR3 extends over 18 amino acids. J gave up 4 bases and V 4 bases, and 14 bases lay outside the gene matches. Germline assignment: CDR1 SGHAT and CDR2 FQNNGV. CDR3 nucleotide sequence: TGTGCCAGCAGCTCCCTCGGAGGGCTAGCGGGAATGTACAATGAGCAGTTCTTC. This translates into CASSSLGGLAGMYNEQFF.

J is TRBJ2-3 and V is TRBV27; 10 bases agree with TRBD2. CDR3 length: 18 amino acids. Per germline, CDR1 MNHEY and CDR2 SMNVEV (reference sequence). V dropped 5 bases and J dropped 2; count of bases not matched to a gene: 13. For the CDR3, the DNA is TGTGCCAGCAGTCGGGCTAGCGGGGGACCTAGTAACACAGATACGCAGTATTTT. Protein product: CASSRASGGPSNTDTQYF.

As concerns this clonotype: A much larger clone lies a single base off, so this may be a read error. The CDR3 region is CAWSKARGLWGEAFF. The CDR3 nucleotides are TGTGCCTGGAGTAAGGCCAGGGGCCTTTGGGGTGAAGCTTTCTTT. The rearrangement joins TRBV30 to TRBJ1-1; perhaps TRBD1 as D (6 bases). Germline CDR1 and CDR2: GTSNPN and SVGIG (reference sequence). The CDR3 sequence is 15 residues long. Trimming shortened V by 2 bases and J by 7 bases, and 20 bases separated the two germline ends.

In its sample, this clonotype was seen many times. The chain's CDR3 is CATSDPTSGETQYF. For the CDR3, the DNA is TGTGCCACCAGTGACCCGACTAGCGGAGAGACCCAGTACTTC. The chain recombines TRBV24-1 with TRBJ2-5, with 9 bases fitting TRBD2. Looked up from germline, CDR1 is KGHDR and CDR2 is SFDVKD. After removal of 4 bases from V and 4 bases from J, the junction contained 3 bases not matched to a gene. CDR3 length equals 14 residues.

This clonotype has ten or more counts. A read error may produce the germline difference seen at one junction end. The chain combines TRBV7-9 with TRBJ2-3, with 10 positions matching TRBD2. Germline assignment: CDR1 SEHNR and CDR2 FQNEAQ (reference sequence). This CDR3 region has 17 residues. The CDR3 sequence is CASSLASLAGVSDTQYF. CDR3 sequence (DNA): TGTGCCAGCAGCCTAGCGTCGCTAGCGGGAGTTTCAGATACGCAGTATTTT.

As concerns this clonotype: This CDR3 is missing its conserved last phenylalanine or tryptophan, likely due to a read error. The chain combines TRBV10-3 with TRBJ1-5; perhaps TRBD1 as D (5 bases). Trimming cost V 0 bases and J 6 bases, with 18 bases left between them. Per the germline V gene, CDR1 is ENHRY and CDR2 is SYGVKD. The length of the CDR3 is 17 residues. CDR3 region: CAISESAGGLVGQPQHL. CDR3 DNA: TGTGCCATCAGTGAGTCCGCGGGGGGATTGGTAGGTCAGCCCCAGCATCTT.

This clonotype was observed at least ten times. V usage is TRBV6-2 or TRBV6-3 and J usage is TRBJ1-2, with TRBD1 matching 9 bases. The V and J ends lost 6 bases and 8 bases, in that order; junction bases with no gene match: 10. Germline V gene lookup returns CDR1 MNHEY and CDR2 SVGEGT. The CDR3 contains 14 residues. DNA for the CDR3: TGTGCCAGCAGCAATCCGGGACAGGGTTTCGGCTACACCTTC. Its translation is CASSNPGQGFGYTF.

The chain uses TRBV7-6 and TRBJ1-5; D remains unclear. Germline CDR1 reads SGHVS; CDR2 reads FNYEAQ. Between the trimmed V and J ends, which lost 4 bases and 3 bases, there was a span of 13 bases. The CDR3 runs to 15 residues. CDR3 in amino acids: CASSSTGSINQPQHF. CDR3 coding DNA: TGTGCCAGCAGCTCCACGGGTTCAATCAATCAGCCCCAGCATTTT.

The chain employs TRBV29-1 and TRBJ1-5; possibly TRBD1 for D (5 bases). This CDR3 region has 13 residues. CDR1 is SQVTM, CDR2 ANQGSEA, per germline. The germline V and J ends were trimmed by 5 bases and 7 bases, with 15 bases remaining between them. The CDR3 loop is CSVRVGADQPQHF. CDR3 DNA sequence: TGCAGCGTTAGAGTAGGGGCAGACCAGCCCCAGCATTTT. The full variable domain, its missing parts supplied by reference TRBV29-1 and TRBJ1-5, is SAVISQKPSRDICQRGTSLTIQCQVDSQVTMMFWYRQQPGQSLTLIATANQGSEATYESGFVIDKFPISRPNLTFSTLTVSNMSPEDSSIYLCSVRVGADQPQHFGDGTRLSIL.

This CDR3 reads CASGRAGDGSGANVLTF. DNA of the CDR3: TGTGCCAGCGGACGGGCGGGAGATGGGTCTGGGGCCAACGTCCTGACTTTC. This chain connects TRBV6-2 or TRBV6-3 to TRBJ2-6; 7 bases are a match to TRBD2. The CDR3 contains 17 residues. Trimming cost V 8 bases and J 1 base; bases outside gene matches: 11. Germline V gene data show CDR1 as MNHEY and CDR2 as SVGEGT.

This clonotype was observed many times. The genes are TRBV29-1 and TRBJ2-3; 15 bases line up with TRBD2. CDR1 is SQVTM and CDR2 is ANQGSEA in the germline V gene. V was clipped by 3 bases and J by 0 bases; unmatched bases: 7. The CDR3 has 18 amino acids. This CDR3 is CSVDGLAGGFFSTDTQYF. Here the CDR3 DNA reads TGCAGCGTTGACGGACTAGCGGGAGGGTTCTTTAGCACAGATACGCAGTATTTT.

This clonotype showed up many times. The chain carries TRBV20-1 and TRBJ1-4; D is possibly TRBD1 (5 bases). Germline V gene lookup returns CDR1 DFQATT and CDR2 SNEGSKA (reference sequence). With 6 bases removed from V and 1 base from J, the gap between germline ends came to 9 bases. This CDR3 spans 13 amino acids. The CDR3 DNA sequence: TGCAGTGCGCAGACAGTAACTAATGAAAAACTGTTTTTT. Its translation is CSAQTVTNEKLFF.

There are a few counts of this clonotype. The chain carries TRBV19 and TRBJ1-3; D uncertain. The CDR3 extends over 15 amino acids. V was trimmed by 5 bases and J by 0 bases, leaving 11 bases between them. Germline assignment: CDR1 LNHDA and CDR2 SQIVND (reference sequence). In nucleotides, the CDR3 is TGTGCCAGTAGTGGCAGACTCGTCTCTGGAAACACCATATATTTT. As protein: CASSGRLVSGNTIYF.

The chain is built from TRBV20-1 and TRBJ2-1; 10 nucleotides agree with TRBD1. After removal of 5 bases from V and 3 bases from J, the junction contained 4 bases not matched to a gene. The CDR3 covers 14 residues. From germline, CDR1 is DFQATT and CDR2 SNEGSKA (reference sequence). CDR3 coding DNA: TGCAGTGCTGGACGGACAGGGGGCTACAATGAGCAGTTCTTC. Translated: CSAGRTGGYNEQFF.

This sequence joins TRBV28 and TRBJ2-7; TRBD2 is a possible D gene (5 bases). The CDR3 totals 17 residues. Germline CDR1 reads MDHEN; CDR2 reads SYDVKM. V gave up 2 bases and J gave up 0 bases, with 17 bases separating them. The CDR3 sequence is CASSLNAYTRDSYEQYF. The CDR3 DNA reads TGTGCCAGCAGTTTAAATGCATATACCCGGGACTCCTACGAGCAGTACTTC.

This clonotype appeared many times. The V call is TRBV12-3 or TRBV12-4, the J call TRBJ1-2, with D unresolved. V was shortened by 3 bases and J by 2 bases, with 4 bases between the two germline ends. The CDR3 consists of 12 residues. The CDR3: CASSFDNYGYTF. CDR3 DNA sequence: TGTGCCAGCAGTTTCGACAACTATGGCTACACCTTC.

Ten or more counts support this clonotype. Here the CDR3 DNA reads TGTGCCAGCGAGAGTCGGAACTATGGCTACACCTTC. Amino acids: CASESRNYGYTF. The V gene is TRBV28, the J gene TRBJ1-2; no clear D gene. This CDR3 has 12 amino acids. Germline V gene sequence: CDR1 MDHEN, CDR2 SYDVKM. V shed 8 bases and J shed 2 bases, with 9 bases lying between them.

This clonotype was counted ten times or more. The chain has TRBV28 and TRBJ1-5, with 10 nucleotides matching TRBD1. CDR1 and CDR2 from the germline V gene are MDHEN and SYDVKM. This CDR3 region has 14 residues. V gave up 6 bases and J gave up 6 bases; unmatched junction bases: 5. The CDR3 spells CASSLDRGLQPQHF. In DNA, the CDR3 is TGTGCCAGCAGCTTAGACAGGGGGCTTCAGCCCCAGCATTTT.

The sample holds a few counts of this clonotype. The rearrangement joins TRBV10-3 to TRBJ2-7; TRBD2 aligns across 14 bases. V lost 10 bases and J lost 6; bases outside the gene matches: 5. Germline CDR1 ENHRY, CDR2 SYGVKD. The CDR3 spans 13 residues. CDR3 amino acids: CATSTSGRGEQYF. The CDR3 nucleotides are TGTGCCACTTCGACTAGCGGGAGGGGCGAGCAGTACTTC.

The genes are TRBV11-1 and TRBJ2-7; TRBD2 might be the D (5 bases). With 3 bases removed from V and 5 bases from J, the gap between germline ends came to 11 bases. This CDR3 contains 13 residues. The V gene's germline CDR1 is SGHAT and CDR2 FQDESV (reference sequence). The CDR3, as DNA: TGTGCCAGCAGCTTGGGTCTGAGGGACGAGCAGTACTTC. Translation gives CASSLGLRDEQYF.

This clonotype has a count of ten or more. The chain employs TRBV28 and TRBJ1-5, with D possibly matching TRBD1 (5 bases). The V end lost 3 bases, the J end lost 5 bases, and 29 bases lay between the germline ends. Germline values: CDR1 MDHEN, CDR2 SYDVKM. The CDR3 loop spans 20 amino acids. As DNA, the CDR3 is TGTGCCAGCAGTTTGTCCCATTGGGGACCAGCCGGACTGTCCCATCAGCCCCAGCATTTT. It encodes CASSLSHWGPAGLSHQPQHF.

This clonotype was observed a few times. The V gene is TRBV10-2, the J gene TRBJ2-5; TRBD2 matches at 10 bases. The CDR3 loop spans 17 amino acids. Germline lookup yields CDR1 WSHSY and CDR2 SAAADI. V was clipped by 6 bases and J by 4 bases; unmatched bases: 14. CDR3 DNA sequence: TGCGCCAGCAGAGGCGGATCTAGCGGGAGTTTCGGAGAGACCCAGTACTTC. Protein product: CASRGGSSGSFGETQYF.

This clonotype was counted a single time. The chain uses TRBV5-1 and TRBJ2-3; 11 nucleotides align to TRBD1. Germline V gene lookup returns CDR1 SGHRS and CDR2 YFSETQ. This CDR3 spans 17 amino acids. Trimming cost V 3 bases and J 6 bases; bases outside gene matches: 12. CDR3 region: CASSSLHTGTGGDTQYF. DNA of the CDR3: TGCGCCAGCAGCTCCCTCCACACCGGGACAGGGGGGGATACGCAGTATTTT.

This clonotype was detected a few times. The chain couples TRBV29-1 to TRBJ2-1, with TRBD2 identical over 11 bases. Germline loops: CDR1 SQVTM, CDR2 ANQGSEA. The CDR3 sequence is 14 residues long. J lost 10 bases, V lost 0 bases, and 5 bases had no gene match. The CDR3 coding sequence is TGCAGCGTTGAAGATGTAGCGGGAGGGAGGGAGCAGTTCTTC. This sequence encodes CSVEDVAGGREQFF.

This clonotype was picked up a small number of times. The chain combines TRBV7-9 with TRBJ2-7; a possible D gene is TRBD2 (6 bases). The CDR3 runs to 17 residues. Germline V gives CDR1 SEHNR, CDR2 FQNEAQ (reference sequence). The germline V and J ends were trimmed by 1 base and 2 bases, with 18 bases remaining between them. CDR3 loop: CASSLGLSGEEAYEQYF. The CDR3 DNA follows: TGTGCCAGCAGCTTAGGGTTGAGTGGGGAGGAAGCCTACGAGCAGTACTTC.

This clonotype came up many times. The chain employs TRBV6-1 and TRBJ1-1; D is unclear. CDR3 size: 14 residues. Germline V gives CDR1 MNHNS, CDR2 SASEGT. Trimming shortened V by 2 bases and J by 1 base, and 8 bases separated the two germline ends. The CDR3 bases are TGTGCCAGCAGTGAATGGGCAGAGAACACTGAAGCTTTCTTT. This sequence encodes CASSEWAENTEAFF.

The sample holds many counts of this clonotype. This chain uses TRBV24-1 with TRBJ1-5; a weak D match, TRBD1 (6 bases). Per germline, CDR1 KGHDR and CDR2 SFDVKD. The CDR3 is 14 residues long. Trimming cost V 4 bases and J 4 bases, with 10 bases left between them. Written as DNA, the CDR3 is TGTGCCACCAGTGAATGGGACACAAATCAGCCCCAGCATTTT. Its translation: CATSEWDTNQPQHF.

This clonotype came up many times. This chain's CDR3 is CAIKGVEETQYF. The DNA for the CDR3 is TGTGCCATCAAAGGGGTTGAGGAGACCCAGTACTTC. The gene calls are TRBV10-3 and TRBJ2-5, with a possible D match to TRBD1 (5 bases). CDR1 is ENHRY and CDR2 is SYGVKD in the germline V gene. The CDR3 extends over 12 amino acids. Trimming removed 7 bases at V and 5 bases at J, with 11 bases between.

This clonotype was detected many times. The chain joins TRBV6-1 to TRBJ2-7; TRBD2 agrees at 15 bases. The V and J ends lost 6 bases and 4 bases, in that order; junction bases with no gene match: 4. Germline CDR1 MNHNS, CDR2 SASEGT. There are 15 residues in the CDR3. The CDR3 is CASRTGTSGRYEQYF. In DNA form, the CDR3 reads TGTGCCAGCAGAACAGGGACTAGCGGGAGGTACGAGCAGTACTTC.

The chain carries TRBV28 and TRBJ2-5, with 8 bases lining up with TRBD1. Per the germline V gene, CDR1 is MDHEN and CDR2 is SYDVKM. V was clipped by 4 bases and J by 5 bases; unmatched bases: 12. This CDR3 is 16 amino acids long. This CDR3 is CASSSIRDRRAETQYF. Here the CDR3 DNA reads TGTGCCAGCAGTTCGATCCGGGACAGGCGGGCCGAGACCCAGTACTTC.